This TCR beta chain was identified in a study of blood T cell repertoires in COVID-19. Overall study: PBMCs, B-cell-depleted T cells, or T cells were the source of the cDNA or gDNA that made up the material.

After removal of 10 bases from V and 4 bases from J, the junction contained 16 bases not matched to a gene. The CDR3 is made up of 16 amino acids. In germline, CDR1 is LNHDA, CDR2 SQIVND (reference sequence). This clone has only a few counts. TCRdb keeps only in-frame clones here, not all; method: immunoSEQ multiplex PCR. The table lists just over 300,000 clones, 70% to 90% of them singletons. Two negative PCRs, clearance, or symptom resolution had been documented for recovered Cohort 3 donors. The sequencing input was PBMCs or T cells enriched from blood (not recorded which). This clonotype originated in a man aged 25-40 years who had recovered from COVID-19. The chain is built from TRBV19 and TRBJ1-2, with 9 bases lining up with TRBD1. CDR3 region: CATHDRGAGGTYGYTF. In DNA form, the CDR3 reads TGTGCCACCCACGACAGGGGGGCCGGAGGGACCTATGGCTACACCTTC.